The 22 T cell receptor beta chains given below trace back to one sample, sequenced in a study of T cell responses to AZD1222 COVID-19 vaccine. TCRdb's table, derived via immunoSEQ multiplex PCR, lists solely in-frame clones and lacks some. The sample records about 110,000 clones, 70% to 90% being singletons. Sequenced here: peripheral blood, sampled on day 0 of AZD1222 vaccination. Source of these receptors: an adult in good health.

The chain employs TRBV30 and TRBJ1-1; possible D gene TRBD1, 5 bases. Germline loops: CDR1 GTSNPN, CDR2 SVGIG (reference sequence). This CDR3 has 15 residues. V lost 0 bases to trimming and J lost 0 bases, with 11 bases between them. DNA of the CDR3: TGTGCCTGGAGTGTACTTAGGACAATGAACACTGAAGCTTTCTTT. The encoded protein is CAWSVLRTMNTEAFF.

The J gene is TRBJ1-2, the V gene TRBV28; 10 bases line up with TRBD1. Trimming removed 6 bases from V and 8 bases from J; junction bases left unmatched: 18. CDR1 MDHEN and CDR2 SYDVKM come from the germline V gene. This CDR3 has 17 amino acids. This CDR3 reads CASSSTGTGVPRGGYTF. The CDR3 coding sequence is TGTGCCAGCAGCTCCACCGGGACAGGGGTCCCTCGTGGAGGCTACACCTTC.

The rearrangement joins TRBV19 to TRBJ2-3; D is unclear. Germline values: CDR1 LNHDA, CDR2 SQIVND (reference sequence). This CDR3 has 14 amino acids. V lost 3 bases, J lost 2 bases, and 9 bases lay in between. DNA of the CDR3: TGTGCCAGTAGTATCCCCCGGTACACAGATACGCAGTATTTT. Its protein product is CASSIPRYTDTQYF.

The chain combines TRBV4-1 with TRBJ2-3, with 10 bases identical to TRBD1. From germline, CDR1 is MGHRA and CDR2 YSYEKL. CDR3 size: 16 residues. Trimming cost V 0 bases and J 4 bases; bases outside gene matches: 4. The CDR3 loop reads CASSQDGTGAPDTQYF. CDR3 sequence (DNA): TGCGCCAGCAGCCAAGATGGGACAGGGGCCCCAGATACGCAGTATTTT.

V gene TRBV5-8 combines with J gene TRBJ1-4; D unresolved. Per the germline V gene, CDR1 is SGHTS and CDR2 is YDEGEE. The CDR3 contains 13 residues. V gave up 0 bases and J gave up 8 bases, with 8 bases separating them. The CDR3: CASSLVGREKLFF. As DNA, the CDR3 is TGTGCCAGCAGCTTGGTAGGGCGGGAAAAACTGTTTTTT.

The table lists this clone with a count of one. This chain uses TRBV6-2 or TRBV6-3 with TRBJ2-2; 8 bases are shared with TRBD1. Germline CDR1 is MNHEY and CDR2 is SVGEGT. The ends lost 2 bases at V and 2 bases at J; junction bases unmatched: 4. The CDR3 contains 16 residues. The CDR3 here is CASSYLGQGNTGELFF. CDR3 bases: TGTGCCAGCAGTTACCTCGGACAGGGAAACACCGGGGAGCTGTTTTTT.

This rearrangement joins TRBV5-8 to TRBJ2-3; D not certain. Germline assignment: CDR1 SGHTS and CDR2 YDEGEE. V lost 5 bases and J 0 bases, leaving 10 bases between the germline ends. This CDR3 has 14 residues. CDR3 DNA sequence: TGTGCCAGCAGGGTACTGGACAGCACAGATACGCAGTATTTT. This sequence encodes CASRVLDSTDTQYF.

The genes are TRBV5-4 and TRBJ2-1; TRBD2 matches 7 bases. Trimming removed 5 bases from V and 7 bases from J; junction bases left unmatched: 6. Germline CDR1 SGHNT, CDR2 YYREEE (reference sequence). The CDR3 is 13 amino acids. This CDR3 is CASSTTSLNEQFF. In DNA form, the CDR3 reads TGTGCCAGCAGTACGACTAGCCTTAATGAGCAGTTCTTC. Supplemented by reference TRBV5-4 and TRBJ2-1, the full variable domain reads ETGVTQSPTHLIKTRGQQVTLRCSSQSGHNTVSWYQQALGQGPQFIFQYYREEENGRGNFPPRFSGLQFPNYSSELNVNALELDDSALYLCASSTTSLNEQFFGPGTRLTVL.

The chain employs TRBV19 and TRBJ2-3; D call uncertain. Germline CDR1 is LNHDA and CDR2 is SQIVND (reference sequence). V dropped 5 bases and J dropped 3 bases, with 15 bases sitting between them. CDR3 length: 15 residues. Here the CDR3 reads CASSSGRPWTDTQYF. As DNA, the CDR3 is TGTGCCAGTAGTTCTGGTAGGCCTTGGACAGATACGCAGTATTTT. The variable domain in full, with the rest retrieved from reference TRBV19 and TRBJ2-3, is DGGITQSPKYLFRKEGQNVTLSCEQNLNHDAMYWYRQDPGQGLRLIYYSQIVNDFQKGDIAEGYSVSREKKESFPLTVTSAQKNPTAFYLCASSSGRPWTDTQYFGPGTRLTVL.

The rearrangement joins TRBV28 to TRBJ1-6; D may be TRBD1 (6 bases). V was shortened by 7 bases and J by 9 bases, with 19 bases between the two germline ends. Germline V gene data show CDR1 as MDHEN and CDR2 as SYDVKM. This CDR3 comprises 15 residues. CDR3 sequence (DNA): TGTGCCAGCACTCTCGCCCAGGGGCCGGGTTCACCCCTCCACTTT. This gives the protein CASTLAQGPGSPLHF. Based on the CDR3 plus reference TRBV28 and TRBJ1-6, the full variable domain is DVKVTQSSRYLVKRTGEKVFLECVQDMDHENMFWYRQDPGLGLRLIYFSYDVKMKEKGDIPEGYSVSREKKERFSLILESASTNQTSMYLCASTLAQGPGSPLHFGNGTRLTVT.

This chain joins TRBV6-5 and TRBJ2-1; a weak D match, TRBD1 (5 bases). The V end was cut by 6 bases, the J end by 6 bases, with 18 bases between. The CDR3 is 15 residues long. Looked up from germline, CDR1 is MNHEY and CDR2 is SVGAGI. The CDR3 DNA is TGTGCCAGCAGGCCGATCTCCCTCAGGGCCAATGAGCAGTTCTTC. It is translated as CASRPISLRANEQFF.

The chain recombines TRBV12-3 or TRBV12-4 with TRBJ1-2; no reliable D call. V was trimmed by 0 bases and J by 9 bases, leaving 5 bases between them. The CDR3 is 11 amino acids. The CDR3 region has the DNA TGTGCCAGCAGTTTAGCCCCAAGCTACACCTTC. Amino acid sequence: CASSLAPSYTF.

This rearrangement joins TRBV9 to TRBJ2-3; 11 bases are a match to TRBD2. This CDR3 contains 13 residues. The V gene end was trimmed by 10 bases and the J gene end by 2 bases; junction bases not matched to a gene: 3. Germline assignment: CDR1 SGDLS and CDR2 YYNGEE. The CDR3 reads CASLAGVTDTQYF. The CDR3 DNA follows: TGTGCCTCACTAGCGGGGGTCACAGATACGCAGTATTTT.

This clone was observed a single time. The V call is TRBV6-6, the J call TRBJ2-1, with a tentative D call TRBD2 (6 bases). CDR3 length: 15 residues. Trimming took 2 bases from V and 4 from J, leaving 12 bases between them. CDR1 and CDR2 (germline): MNHNY, SVGAGI (reference sequence). Here the CDR3 DNA reads TGTGCCAGCAGTTACGTGGGAGGAGGTTACAATGAGCAGTTCTTC. Translation: CASSYVGGGYNEQFF.

The chain is built from TRBV11-3 and TRBJ2-3, with D possibly being TRBD1 or TRBD2 (5 bases each). Germline CDR1 is SGHNT and CDR2 is YENEEA. V shed 0 bases and J shed 5 bases, with 15 bases lying between them. The CDR3 sequence is 16 residues long. CDR3 sequence reads: CASSLEGRSGVDTQYF. The CDR3 DNA is TGTGCCAGCAGCTTAGAGGGACGGTCCGGGGTAGATACGCAGTATTTT.

The sample holds one count of this clone. The chain recombines TRBV7-2 with TRBJ2-5, with TRBD2 matching 13 bases. There are 16 residues in the CDR3. The germline V gene encodes CDR1 SGHTA and CDR2 FQGNSA. V was pared by 5 bases and J by 4 bases, with 7 bases of the junction left unmatched. The CDR3 reads CASSPGLAGVGETQYF. Here the CDR3 DNA reads TGTGCCAGCAGCCCCGGACTAGCGGGGGTTGGAGAGACCCAGTACTTC.

The chain links TRBV19 to TRBJ2-7; D is possibly TRBD2 (5 bases). This CDR3 has 14 residues. From germline, CDR1 is LNHDA and CDR2 SQIVND (reference sequence). Trimming stripped 3 bases from V and 3 bases from J, with 12 bases between. In DNA, the CDR3 is TGTGCCAGTAGTATTCAAGAGCGGTTCTACGAGCAGTACTTC. This gives the protein CASSIQERFYEQYF.

The chain is built from TRBV4-2 and TRBJ2-5; 7 bases line up with TRBD2. In germline, CDR1 is LGHNA, CDR2 YNFKEQ. Trimming took 4 bases from V and 5 from J; bases not matched to a gene: 13. The CDR3 spans 16 residues. CDR3 protein: CASSPGFAGEGETQYF. CDR3 DNA: TGTGCCAGCAGCCCAGGTTTCGCGGGAGAGGGGGAGACCCAGTACTTC.

The chain carries TRBV19 and TRBJ1-1; 10 positions match TRBD1. The CDR3 has 15 amino acids. Germline-derived CDR1 and CDR2 are LNHDA and SQIVND (reference sequence). The J segment lost 7 bases and the V segment lost 8 bases, leaving 13 bases of the junction unmatched. CDR3 amino acids: CASGGDRGVNIEAFF. The CDR3 DNA reads TGTGCCAGTGGCGGGGACAGGGGCGTTAATATTGAAGCTTTCTTT.

This chain joins TRBV29-1 and TRBJ1-1; 9 bases are a match to TRBD1. The CDR3 extends over 13 amino acids. The V and J ends lost 8 bases and 3 bases, in that order; junction bases with no gene match: 7. Germline loops: CDR1 SQVTM, CDR2 ANQGSEA. The CDR3, as DNA: TGCAGCACCCCGGGACAGGGTGACACTGAAGCTTTCTTT. Translated: CSTPGQGDTEAFF.

The genes are TRBV6-5 and TRBJ2-3, with D unresolved. There are 13 residues in the CDR3. CDR1 is MNHEY, CDR2 SVGAGI, per germline. The V end was cut by 8 bases, the J end by 1 base, with 10 bases between. The CDR3 DNA reads as TGTGCCAGCGAATCCAGCGGCACAGATACGCAGTATTTT. It codes for CASESSGTDTQYF.

This clone was observed a few times. CDR3 sequence: CSVATGGNEKLFF. CDR3 nucleotides: TGCAGCGTTGCGACAGGGGGAAATGAAAAACTGTTTTTT. The V gene is TRBV29-1, the J gene TRBJ1-4; the match to TRBD1 covers 9 bases. The CDR3 contains 13 residues. Trimming took 4 bases from V and 5 from J; bases not matched to a gene: 2. Germline CDR1 is SQVTM and CDR2 is ANQGSEA.